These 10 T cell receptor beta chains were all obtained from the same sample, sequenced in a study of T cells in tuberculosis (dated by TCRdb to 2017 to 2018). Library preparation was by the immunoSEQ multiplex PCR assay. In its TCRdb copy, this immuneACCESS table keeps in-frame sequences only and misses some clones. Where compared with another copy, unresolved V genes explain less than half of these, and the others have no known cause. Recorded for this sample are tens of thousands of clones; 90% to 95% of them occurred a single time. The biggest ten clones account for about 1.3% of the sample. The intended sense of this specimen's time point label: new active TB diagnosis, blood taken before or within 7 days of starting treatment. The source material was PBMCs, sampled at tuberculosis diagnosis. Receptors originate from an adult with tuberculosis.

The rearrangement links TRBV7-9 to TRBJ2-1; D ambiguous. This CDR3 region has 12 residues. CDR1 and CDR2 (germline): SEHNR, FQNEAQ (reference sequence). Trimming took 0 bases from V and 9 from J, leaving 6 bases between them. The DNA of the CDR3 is TGTGCCAGCAGCTTAGCGAGGAGTGAGCAGTTCTTC. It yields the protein CASSLARSEQFF. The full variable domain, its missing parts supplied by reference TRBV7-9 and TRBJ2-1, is DTGVSQNPRHKITKRGQNVTFRCDPISEHNRLYWYRQTLGQGPEFLTYFQNEAQLEKSRLLSDRFSAERPKGSFSTLEIQRTEQGDSAMYLCASSLARSEQFFGPGTRLTVL.

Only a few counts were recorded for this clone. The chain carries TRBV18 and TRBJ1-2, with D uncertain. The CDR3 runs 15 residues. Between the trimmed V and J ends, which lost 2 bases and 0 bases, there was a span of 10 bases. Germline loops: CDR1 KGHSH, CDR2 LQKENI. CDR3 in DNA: TGTGCCAGCTCACCAGAGACACAAGCTAACTATGGCTACACCTTC. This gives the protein CASSPETQANYGYTF.

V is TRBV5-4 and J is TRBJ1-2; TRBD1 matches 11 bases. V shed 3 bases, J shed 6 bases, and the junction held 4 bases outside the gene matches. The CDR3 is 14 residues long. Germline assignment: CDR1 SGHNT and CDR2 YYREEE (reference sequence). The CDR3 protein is CASSWGGQGDGYTF. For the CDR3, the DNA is TGTGCCAGCAGCTGGGGGGGACAGGGGGATGGCTACACCTTC.

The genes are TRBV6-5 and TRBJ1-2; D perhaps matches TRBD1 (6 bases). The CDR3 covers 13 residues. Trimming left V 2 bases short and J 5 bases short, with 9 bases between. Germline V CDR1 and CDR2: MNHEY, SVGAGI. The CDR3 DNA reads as TGTGCCAGCAGTTACCATACAGGGTATGGCTACACCTTC. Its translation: CASSYHTGYGYTF.

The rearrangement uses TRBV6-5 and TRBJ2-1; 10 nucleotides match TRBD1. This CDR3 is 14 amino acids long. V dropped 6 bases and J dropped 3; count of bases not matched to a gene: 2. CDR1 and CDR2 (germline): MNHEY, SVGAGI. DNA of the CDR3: TGTGCCAGCAGCCGGGACAGGGGCTACAATGAGCAGTTCTTC. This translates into CASSRDRGYNEQFF.

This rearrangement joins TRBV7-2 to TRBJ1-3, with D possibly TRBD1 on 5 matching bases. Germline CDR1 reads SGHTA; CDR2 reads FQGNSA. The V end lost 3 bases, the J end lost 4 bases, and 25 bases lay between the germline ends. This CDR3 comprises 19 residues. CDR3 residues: CASSFIFSRGFLVGNTIYF. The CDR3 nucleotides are TGTGCCAGCAGCTTCATTTTTAGTAGGGGTTTTTTAGTAGGAAACACCATATATTTT.

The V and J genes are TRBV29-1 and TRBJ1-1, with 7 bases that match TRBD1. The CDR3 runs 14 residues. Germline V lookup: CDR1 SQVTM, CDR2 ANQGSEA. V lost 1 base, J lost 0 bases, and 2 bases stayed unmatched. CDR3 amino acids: CSVEVRGVNTEAFF. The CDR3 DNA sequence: TGCAGCGTTGAAGTCAGGGGGGTGAACACTGAAGCTTTCTTT.

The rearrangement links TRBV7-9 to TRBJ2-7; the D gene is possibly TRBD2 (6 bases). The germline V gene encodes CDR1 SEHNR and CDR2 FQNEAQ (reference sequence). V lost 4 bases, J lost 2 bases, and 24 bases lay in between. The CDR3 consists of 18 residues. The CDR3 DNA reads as TGTGCCAGCAGCTCGACAGATCCGGGAGCGGGTTGGGCCTACGAGCAGTACTTC. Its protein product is CASSSTDPGAGWAYEQYF.

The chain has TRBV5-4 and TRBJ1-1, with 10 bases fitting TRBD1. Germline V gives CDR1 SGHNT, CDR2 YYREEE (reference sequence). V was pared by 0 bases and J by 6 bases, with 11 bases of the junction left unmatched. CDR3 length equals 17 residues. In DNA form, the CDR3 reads TGTGCCAGCAGCTTGGCCCCCACGACAGGGGGCAAGGCTGAAGCTTTCTTT. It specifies CASSLAPTTGGKAEAFF. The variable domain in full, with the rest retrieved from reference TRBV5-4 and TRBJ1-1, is ETGVTQSPTHLIKTRGQQVTLRCSSQSGHNTVSWYQQALGQGPQFIFQYYREEENGRGNFPPRFSGLQFPNYSSELNVNALELDDSALYLCASSLAPTTGGKAEAFFGQGTRLTVV.

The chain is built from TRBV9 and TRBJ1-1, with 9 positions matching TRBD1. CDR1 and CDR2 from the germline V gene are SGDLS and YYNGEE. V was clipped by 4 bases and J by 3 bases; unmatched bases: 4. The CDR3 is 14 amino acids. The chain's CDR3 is CASSLDRGDTEAFF. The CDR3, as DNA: TGTGCCAGCAGCCTGGACAGGGGAGACACTGAAGCTTTCTTT.